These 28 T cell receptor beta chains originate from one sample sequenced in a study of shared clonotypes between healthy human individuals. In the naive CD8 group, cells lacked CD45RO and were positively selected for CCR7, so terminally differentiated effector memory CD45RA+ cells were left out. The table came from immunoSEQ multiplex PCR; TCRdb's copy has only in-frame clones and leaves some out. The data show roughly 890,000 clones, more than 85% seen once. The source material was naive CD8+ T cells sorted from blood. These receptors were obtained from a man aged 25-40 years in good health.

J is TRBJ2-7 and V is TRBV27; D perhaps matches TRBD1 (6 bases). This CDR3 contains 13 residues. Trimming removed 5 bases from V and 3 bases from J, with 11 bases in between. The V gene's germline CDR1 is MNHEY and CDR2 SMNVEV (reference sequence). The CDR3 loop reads CASSVDRFYEQYF. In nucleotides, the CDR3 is TGTGCCAGCAGTGTAGACAGGTTCTACGAGCAGTACTTC.

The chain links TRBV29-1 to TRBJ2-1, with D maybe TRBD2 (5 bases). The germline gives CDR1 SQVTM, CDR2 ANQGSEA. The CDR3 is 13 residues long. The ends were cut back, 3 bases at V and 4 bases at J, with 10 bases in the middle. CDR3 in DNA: TGCAGCGTTGACCGGGGAGCTTACAATGAGCAGTTCTTC. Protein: CSVDRGAYNEQFF.

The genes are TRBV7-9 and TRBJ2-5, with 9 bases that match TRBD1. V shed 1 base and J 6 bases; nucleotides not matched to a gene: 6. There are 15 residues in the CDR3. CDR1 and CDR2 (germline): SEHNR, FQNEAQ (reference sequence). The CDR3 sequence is CASSLVRDRVQTQYF. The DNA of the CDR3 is TGTGCCAGCAGCTTAGTCAGGGACAGGGTCCAGACCCAGTACTTC.

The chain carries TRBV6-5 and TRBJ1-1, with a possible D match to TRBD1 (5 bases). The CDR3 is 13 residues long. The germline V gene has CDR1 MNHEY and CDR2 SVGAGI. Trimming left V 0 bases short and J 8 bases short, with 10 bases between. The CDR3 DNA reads TGTGCCAGCAGTTACTCTACTAGGGGAGAAGCTTTCTTT. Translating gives CASSYSTRGEAFF.

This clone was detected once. The CDR3 sequence: CASSLAGTQKLFF. CDR3 sequence (DNA): TGTGCCAGCAGCCTTGCCGGGACCCAAAAACTGTTTTTT. The chain links TRBV6-1 to TRBJ1-4; TRBD1 might be the D (5 bases). Trimming pared 6 bases from V and 9 bases from J, leaving 14 bases between. Germline CDR1 and CDR2: MNHNS and SASEGT. This CDR3 is 13 amino acids long.

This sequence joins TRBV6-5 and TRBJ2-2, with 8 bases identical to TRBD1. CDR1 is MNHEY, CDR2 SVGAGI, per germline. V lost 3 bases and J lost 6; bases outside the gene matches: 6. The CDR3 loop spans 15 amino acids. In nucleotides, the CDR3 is TGTGCCAGCAGTTATGAGACAGGGGTCGCCGGGGAGCTGTTTTTT. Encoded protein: CASSYETGVAGELFF.

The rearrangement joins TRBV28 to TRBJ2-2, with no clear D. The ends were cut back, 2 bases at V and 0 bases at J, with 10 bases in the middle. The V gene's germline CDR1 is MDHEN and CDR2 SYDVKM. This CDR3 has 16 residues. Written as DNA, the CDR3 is TGTGCCAGCAGTTTACTGGCAGGAACGAACACCGGGGAGCTGTTTTTT. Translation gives CASSLLAGTNTGELFF.

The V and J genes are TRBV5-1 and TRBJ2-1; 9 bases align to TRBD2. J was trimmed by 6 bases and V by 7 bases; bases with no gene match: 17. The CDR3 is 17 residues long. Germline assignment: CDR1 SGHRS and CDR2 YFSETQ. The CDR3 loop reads CASGGARGGRASNEQFF. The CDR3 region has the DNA TGCGCCAGCGGAGGGGCAAGGGGCGGGAGGGCGAGCAATGAGCAGTTCTTC.

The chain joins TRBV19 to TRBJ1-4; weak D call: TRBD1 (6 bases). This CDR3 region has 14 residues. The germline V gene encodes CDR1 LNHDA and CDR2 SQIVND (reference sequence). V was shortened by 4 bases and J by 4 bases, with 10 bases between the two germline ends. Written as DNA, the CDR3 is TGTGCCAGTAGTAATTGGACAGATAATGAAAAACTGTTTTTT. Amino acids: CASSNWTDNEKLFF.

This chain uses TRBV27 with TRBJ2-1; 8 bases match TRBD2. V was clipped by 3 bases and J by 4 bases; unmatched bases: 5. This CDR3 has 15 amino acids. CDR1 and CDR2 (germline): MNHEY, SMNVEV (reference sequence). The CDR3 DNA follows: TGTGCCAGCAGTTTGGAGGCGGGAGGATACAATGAGCAGTTCTTC. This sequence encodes CASSLEAGGYNEQFF.

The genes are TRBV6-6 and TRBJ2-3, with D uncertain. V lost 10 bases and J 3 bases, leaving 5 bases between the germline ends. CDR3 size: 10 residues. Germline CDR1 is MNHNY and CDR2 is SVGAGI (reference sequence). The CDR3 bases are TGTGCCACCGAAACAGATACGCAGTATTTT. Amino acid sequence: CATETDTQYF.

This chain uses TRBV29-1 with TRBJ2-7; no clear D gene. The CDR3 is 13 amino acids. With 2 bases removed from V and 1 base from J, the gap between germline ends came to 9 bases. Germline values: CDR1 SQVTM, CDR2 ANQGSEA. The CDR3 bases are TGCAGCGTTGAATCAGGTATATCCTACGAGCAGTACTTC. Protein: CSVESGISYEQYF.

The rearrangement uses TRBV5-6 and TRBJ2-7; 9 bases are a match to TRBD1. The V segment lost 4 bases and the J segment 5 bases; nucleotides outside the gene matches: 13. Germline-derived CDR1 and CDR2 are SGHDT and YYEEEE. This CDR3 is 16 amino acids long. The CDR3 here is CASSGRYRGRTDEQYF. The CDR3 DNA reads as TGTGCCAGCAGCGGAAGATACAGGGGGCGTACGGACGAGCAGTACTTC.

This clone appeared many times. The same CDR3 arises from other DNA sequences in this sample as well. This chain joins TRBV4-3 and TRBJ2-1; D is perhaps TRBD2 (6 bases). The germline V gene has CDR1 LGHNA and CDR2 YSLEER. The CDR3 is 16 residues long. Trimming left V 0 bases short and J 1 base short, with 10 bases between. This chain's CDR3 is CASSQDPGGSYNEQFF. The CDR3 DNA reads TGCGCCAGCAGCCAAGATCCAGGAGGGTCCTACAATGAGCAGTTCTTC.

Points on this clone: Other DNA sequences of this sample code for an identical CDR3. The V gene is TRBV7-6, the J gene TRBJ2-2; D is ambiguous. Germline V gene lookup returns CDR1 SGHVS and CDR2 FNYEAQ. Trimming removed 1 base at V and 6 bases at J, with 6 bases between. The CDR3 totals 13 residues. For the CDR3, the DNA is TGTGCCAGCAGCTTAGGTGGTTCCGGGGAGCTGTTTTTT. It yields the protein CASSLGGSGELFF. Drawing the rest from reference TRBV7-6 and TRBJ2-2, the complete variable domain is GAGVSQSPRYKVTKRGQDVALRCDPISGHVSLYWYRQALGQGPEFLTYFNYEAQQDKSGLPNDRFSAERPEGSISTLTIQRTEQRDSAMYRCASSLGGSGELFFGEGSRLTVL.

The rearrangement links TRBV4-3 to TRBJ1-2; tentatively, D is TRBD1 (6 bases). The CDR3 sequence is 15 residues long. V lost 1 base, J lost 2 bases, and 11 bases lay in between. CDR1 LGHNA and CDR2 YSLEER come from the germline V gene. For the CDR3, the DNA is TGCGCCAGCAGCCAAGGAGTACAGGGCAACTATGGCTACACCTTC. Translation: CASSQGVQGNYGYTF.

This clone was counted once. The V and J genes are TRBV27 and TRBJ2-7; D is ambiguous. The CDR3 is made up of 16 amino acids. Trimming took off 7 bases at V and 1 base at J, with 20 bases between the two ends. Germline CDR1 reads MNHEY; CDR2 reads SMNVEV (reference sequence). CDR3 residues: CASTLSLGSGSYEQYF. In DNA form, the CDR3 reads TGTGCCAGCACTCTCTCCCTCGGAAGTGGGTCCTACGAGCAGTACTTC.

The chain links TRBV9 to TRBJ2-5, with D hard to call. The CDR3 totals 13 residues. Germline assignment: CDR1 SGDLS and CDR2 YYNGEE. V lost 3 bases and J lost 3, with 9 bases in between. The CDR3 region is CASSARAEETQYF. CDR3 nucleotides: TGTGCCAGCAGCGCACGAGCTGAAGAGACCCAGTACTTC.

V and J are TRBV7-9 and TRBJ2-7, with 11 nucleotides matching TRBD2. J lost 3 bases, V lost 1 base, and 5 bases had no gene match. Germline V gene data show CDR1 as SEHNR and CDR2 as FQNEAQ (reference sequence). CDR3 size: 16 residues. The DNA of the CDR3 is TGTGCCAGCAGCTTAGATACTAGCGGGAGATACTACGAGCAGTACTTC. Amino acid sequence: CASSLDTSGRYYEQYF.

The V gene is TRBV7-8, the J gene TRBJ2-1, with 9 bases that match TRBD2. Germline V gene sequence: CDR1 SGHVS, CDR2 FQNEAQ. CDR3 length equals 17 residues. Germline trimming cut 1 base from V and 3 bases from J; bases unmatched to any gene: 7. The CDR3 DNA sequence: TGTGCCAGCAGCTTAGATATTGTGACTAGCGGCTACAATGAGCAGTTCTTC. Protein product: CASSLDIVTSGYNEQFF.

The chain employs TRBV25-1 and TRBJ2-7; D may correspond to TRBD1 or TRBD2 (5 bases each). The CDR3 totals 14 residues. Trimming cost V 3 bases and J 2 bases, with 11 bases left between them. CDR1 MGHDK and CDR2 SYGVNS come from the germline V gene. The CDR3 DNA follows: TGTGCCAGCAGTGATTGGACGGGACCCTACGAGCAGTACTTC. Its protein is CASSDWTGPYEQYF.

As DNA, the CDR3 is TGTGCCAGCAGTGATCAGACGGGAAAAGAGACCCAGTACTTC. As protein: CASSDQTGKETQYF. The chain recombines TRBV25-1 with TRBJ2-5; TRBD2 might be the D (5 bases). V was shortened by 3 bases and J by 3 bases, with 11 bases between the two germline ends. This CDR3 comprises 14 residues. Germline V gene sequence: CDR1 MGHDK, CDR2 SYGVNS.

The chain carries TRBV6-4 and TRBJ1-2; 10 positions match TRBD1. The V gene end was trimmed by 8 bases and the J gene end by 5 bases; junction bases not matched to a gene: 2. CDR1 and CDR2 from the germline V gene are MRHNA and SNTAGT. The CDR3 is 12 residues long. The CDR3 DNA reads TGTGCCAGCTGGGGACAGGGGTATGGCTACACCTTC. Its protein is CASWGQGYGYTF.

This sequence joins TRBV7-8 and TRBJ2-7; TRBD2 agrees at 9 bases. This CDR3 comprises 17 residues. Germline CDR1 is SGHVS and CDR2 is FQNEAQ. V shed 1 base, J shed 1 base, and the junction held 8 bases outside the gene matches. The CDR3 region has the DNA TGTGCCAGCAGCTTAGGAATAGCGGGAGCGCGGTCCTACGAGCAGTACTTC. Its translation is CASSLGIAGARSYEQYF.

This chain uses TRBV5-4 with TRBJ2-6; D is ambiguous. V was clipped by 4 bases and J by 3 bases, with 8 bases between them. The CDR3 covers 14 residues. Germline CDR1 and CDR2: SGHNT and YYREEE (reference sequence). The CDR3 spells CASSPVSGANVLTF. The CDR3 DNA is TGTGCCAGCAGCCCAGTAAGTGGGGCCAACGTCCTGACTTTC.

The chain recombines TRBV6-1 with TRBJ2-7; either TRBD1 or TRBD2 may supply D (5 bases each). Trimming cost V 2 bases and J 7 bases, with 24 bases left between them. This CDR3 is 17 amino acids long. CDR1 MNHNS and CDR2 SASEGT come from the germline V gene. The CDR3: CASSEPPVGVRGREQYF. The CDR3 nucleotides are TGTGCCAGCAGTGAACCCCCGGTGGGAGTAAGGGGCAGGGAGCAGTACTTC.

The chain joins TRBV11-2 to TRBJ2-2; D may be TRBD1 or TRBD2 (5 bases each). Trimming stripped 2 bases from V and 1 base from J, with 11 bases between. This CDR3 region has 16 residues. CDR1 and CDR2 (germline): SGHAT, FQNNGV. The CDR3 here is CASSLQWDENTGELFF. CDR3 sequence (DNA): TGTGCCAGCAGCTTACAGTGGGACGAGAACACCGGGGAGCTGTTTTTT.

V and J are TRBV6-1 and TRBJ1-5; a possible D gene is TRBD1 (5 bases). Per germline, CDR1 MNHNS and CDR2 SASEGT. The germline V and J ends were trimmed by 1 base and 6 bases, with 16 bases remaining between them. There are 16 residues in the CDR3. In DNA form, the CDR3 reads TGTGCCAGCAGTGAAGGGAAGGGGACCCCTTCTCAGCCCCAGCATTTT. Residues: CASSEGKGTPSQPQHF.